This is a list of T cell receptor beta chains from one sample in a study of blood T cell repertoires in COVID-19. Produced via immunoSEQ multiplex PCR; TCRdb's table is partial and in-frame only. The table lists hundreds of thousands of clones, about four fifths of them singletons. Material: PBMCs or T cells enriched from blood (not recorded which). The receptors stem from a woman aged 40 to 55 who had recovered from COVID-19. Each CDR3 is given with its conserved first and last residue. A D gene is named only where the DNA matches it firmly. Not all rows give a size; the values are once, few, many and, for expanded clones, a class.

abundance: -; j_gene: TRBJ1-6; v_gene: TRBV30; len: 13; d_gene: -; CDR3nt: TGTGCCTGGAAGGACAGTTACGATTCACCCCTCCACTTT; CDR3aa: CAWKDSYDSPLHF
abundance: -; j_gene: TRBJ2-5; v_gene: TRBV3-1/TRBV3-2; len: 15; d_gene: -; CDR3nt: TGTGCCAGCAGCCAATATGGGGCCGCCACAGAGACCCAGTACTTC; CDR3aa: CASSQYGAATETQYF
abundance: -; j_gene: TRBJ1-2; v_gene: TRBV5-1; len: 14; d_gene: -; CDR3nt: TGCGCCAGCAGCTTCGGGACATTACGTCGGGGCTACACCTTC; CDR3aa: CASSFGTLRRGYTF
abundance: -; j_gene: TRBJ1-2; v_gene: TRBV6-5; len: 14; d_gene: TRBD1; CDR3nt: TGTGCCAGCAGTTACTCGACAGGGGGTTATGGCTACACCTTC; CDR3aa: CASSYSTGGYGYTF
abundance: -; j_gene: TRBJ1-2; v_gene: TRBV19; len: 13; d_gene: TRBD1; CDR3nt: TGTGCCAGTAGCCTTGGGACAGCGCAGGGGTACACCTTC; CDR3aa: CASSLGTAQGYTF
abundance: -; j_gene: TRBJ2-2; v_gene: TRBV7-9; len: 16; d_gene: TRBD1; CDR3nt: TGTGCCGCCCCTCCCGGGACAGGGAGTTTGTCCGGGGAGCTGTTTTTT; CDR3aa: CAAPPGTGSLSGELFF
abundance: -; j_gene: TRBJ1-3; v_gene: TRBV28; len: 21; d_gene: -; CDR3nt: TGTGCCAGCAGTGACTTCGCCTCGGGGTCCTCTGCTTGGTTCTCTGGAAACACCATATATTTT; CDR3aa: CASSDFASGSSAWFSGNTIYF
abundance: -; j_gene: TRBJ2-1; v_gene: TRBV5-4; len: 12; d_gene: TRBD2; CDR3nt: TGTGCCAGCAGGTCCGGGGGGAATGAGCAGTTCTTC; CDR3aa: CASRSGGNEQFF
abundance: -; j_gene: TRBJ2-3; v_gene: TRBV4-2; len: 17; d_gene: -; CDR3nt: TGTGCCAGCAGCCAAGATGGTTCGGGAGCTTTTCCAGATACGCAGTATTTT; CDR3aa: CASSQDGSGAFPDTQYF
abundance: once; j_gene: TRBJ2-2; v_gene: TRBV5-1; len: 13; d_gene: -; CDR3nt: TGCGCCAGCAGCCCGGGGTGGACCGGGGAGCTGTTTTTT; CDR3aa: CASSPGWTGELFF
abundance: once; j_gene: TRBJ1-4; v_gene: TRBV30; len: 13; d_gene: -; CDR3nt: TGTGCCTGGAGCGGACAGCTTAATGAAAAACTGTTTTTT; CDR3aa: CAWSGQLNEKLFF
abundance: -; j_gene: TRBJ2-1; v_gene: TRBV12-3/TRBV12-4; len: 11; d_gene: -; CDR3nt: TGTGCCAGCAGTGATGGGGGGAGACCGTTCTTC; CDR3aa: CASSDGGRPFF
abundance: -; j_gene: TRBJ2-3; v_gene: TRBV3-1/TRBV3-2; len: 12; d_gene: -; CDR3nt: TGTGCCAGCAGCCAAGCGGGAGATACGCAGTATTTT; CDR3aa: CASSQAGDTQYF
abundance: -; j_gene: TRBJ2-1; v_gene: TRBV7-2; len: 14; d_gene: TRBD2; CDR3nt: TGTGCCAGCAACCCTGGGAGGGAGGACCCTGAGCAGTTCTTC; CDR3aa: CASNPGREDPEQFF
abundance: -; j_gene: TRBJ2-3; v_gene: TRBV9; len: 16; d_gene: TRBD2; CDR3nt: TGTGCCAGCAGCGTAGTAGCGGGAGGGCCCGCAGATACGCAGTATTTT; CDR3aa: CASSVVAGGPADTQYF
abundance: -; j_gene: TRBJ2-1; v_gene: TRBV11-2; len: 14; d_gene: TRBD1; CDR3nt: TGTGCCAGCAGCCCGACAGGGATTTACAATGAGCAGTTCTTC; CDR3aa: CASSPTGIYNEQFF
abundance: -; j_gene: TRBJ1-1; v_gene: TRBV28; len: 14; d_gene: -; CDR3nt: TGTGCCAGCAGTTTGGGGGCTCGGAACACTGAAGCTTTCTTT; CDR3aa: CASSLGARNTEAFF